A single sample is the source of the 8 T cell receptor beta chains below, sequenced in a study of cytomegalovirus exposure and HLA in healthy donors. This PCR relied on a set of 60 Vbeta primers and 13 Jbeta primers. Some clones are missing from TCRdb's copy, which holds only in-frame ones; the method was immunoSEQ multiplex PCR. The repertoire holds some 200,000 clones, with roughly 80% as singletons. Sample: PBMCs. The source is a middle-aged man in good health and CMV-seropositive.

The chain carries TRBV5-1 and TRBJ2-1; a weak D match, TRBD1 (5 bases). V lost 6 bases, J lost 6 bases, and 7 bases lay in between. The CDR3 totals 11 residues. Germline-derived CDR1 and CDR2 are SGHRS and YFSETQ. CDR3 in amino acids: CASKGVNEQFF. The DNA of the CDR3 is TGCGCCAGCAAAGGGGTCAATGAGCAGTTCTTC.

J is TRBJ2-3 and V is TRBV29-1, with TRBD1 matching 8 bases. Losses at the gene ends were 5 bases for V and 4 bases for J; bases not matched to a gene: 5. Germline CDR1 reads SQVTM; CDR2 reads ANQGSEA. This CDR3 region has 13 residues. The CDR3 nucleotides are TGCAGCGTTAGAGACAGGGGTTCAGATACGCAGTATTTT. This gives the protein CSVRDRGSDTQYF.

V gene TRBV19 combines with J gene TRBJ1-1, with D perhaps matching TRBD1 (6 bases). V shed 0 bases and J shed 6 bases, with 17 bases lying between them. From germline, CDR1 is LNHDA and CDR2 SQIVND (reference sequence). The CDR3 has 16 amino acids. The CDR3 loop reads CASSIEIQGLLAEAFF. The CDR3 nucleotides read TGTGCCAGTAGTATAGAAATCCAGGGGTTGCTTGCTGAAGCTTTCTTT.

The genes are TRBV10-3 and TRBJ1-5; D is unclear. The CDR3 spans 16 residues. Trimming took 0 bases from V and 2 from J, leaving 11 bases between them. The germline V gene encodes CDR1 ENHRY and CDR2 SYGVKD. This CDR3 reads CAISESGGMGNQPQHF. The CDR3, as DNA: TGTGCCATCAGTGAGTCCGGAGGGATGGGCAATCAGCCCCAGCATTTT.

The chain links TRBV4-3 to TRBJ2-5, with 8 bases identical to TRBD1. Germline CDR1 reads LGHNA; CDR2 reads YSLEER. With 4 bases clipped from V and 4 bases from J, the junction kept 5 bases outside the gene matches. The length of the CDR3 is 14 residues. CDR3 protein: CASSLGQAGETQYF. The CDR3 coding sequence is TGCGCCAGCAGCCTGGGACAGGCGGGAGAGACCCAGTACTTC.

The chain employs TRBV28 and TRBJ2-1, with 9 bases matching TRBD1. V was clipped by 6 bases and J by 10 bases; unmatched bases: 13. The CDR3 length is 15 residues. Per germline, CDR1 MDHEN and CDR2 SYDVKM. CDR3 DNA: TGTGCCAGCAGGCGCTTAAAAGGGACAGGGCACGAGCAGTTCTTC. This gives the protein CASRRLKGTGHEQFF.

This chain connects TRBV6-5 to TRBJ2-7, with a possible D match to TRBD2 (7 bases). Germline CDR1 reads MNHEY; CDR2 reads SVGAGI. CDR3 size: 13 residues. With 8 bases removed from V and 3 bases from J, the gap between germline ends came to 14 bases. This CDR3 is CASGGSGGYEQYF. In DNA, the CDR3 is TGTGCCAGCGGGGGCTCGGGGGGCTACGAGCAGTACTTC.

This chain links TRBV5-6 with TRBJ2-3; D remains unclear. CDR3 length equals 15 residues. The V end was cut by 0 bases, the J end by 2 bases, with 10 bases between. In germline, CDR1 is SGHDT, CDR2 YYEEEE. CDR3 coding DNA: TGTGCCAGCAGCTTGGTTGGGCTAAACACAGATACGCAGTATTTT. It is translated as CASSLVGLNTDTQYF.